The source of this T cell receptor beta chain is a study of shared clonotypes between healthy human individuals. Those who donated were healthy HIV-negative adults, with no recent acute infections or vaccinations reported. Every immunoSEQ plate was one replicate of a subset's evenly spread DNA. The method was immunoSEQ multiplex PCR; TCRdb's version includes in-frame clones alone and lacks a portion of them. The data hold 400,000 to 500,000 clones, with around 80% observed a single time. Germline assignment: CDR1 SGHTA and CDR2 FQGNSA. The CDR3 spans 15 residues. Germline trimming cut 1 base from V and 3 bases from J; bases unmatched to any gene: 3. This clone was detected once.

This chain links TRBV7-2 with TRBJ2-5; 9 nucleotides agree with TRBD2. Sequencing used PBMCs. The receptor was isolated from a woman in her thirties or forties in good health. Some clones in this sample may be carry-over from other donors' samples. CDR3 DNA: TGTGCCAGCAGCTTAGTGGGCGGGGGGGAAGAGACCCAGTACTTC. This codes for CASSLVGGGEETQYF.